The clone carrying this TCR beta chain occurred a few times. Per the germline V gene, CDR1 is SGHRS and CDR2 is YFSETQ. The trim removed 1 base at V and 1 base at J, leaving 4 bases unmatched. This CDR3 region has 16 residues. The PCR used 60 Vbeta and 13 Jbeta primers. The method was immunoSEQ multiplex PCR; TCRdb's version includes in-frame clones alone and lacks a portion of them. Among roughly 97,000 clones listed, around 10% were seen once. This record comes from a study of cytomegalovirus exposure and HLA in healthy donors. This receptor was identified in a man over 45 in good health and CMV-seropositive. The V and J genes are TRBV5-1 and TRBJ2-3, with 9 bases lining up with TRBD2. Sequencing input: PBMCs. The CDR3 here is CASSLKKREGTDTQYF. The CDR3 bases are TGCGCCAGCAGCTTGAAGAAGCGGGAGGGCACAGATACGCAGTATTTT. The full variable domain, in which reference TRBV5-1 and TRBJ2-3 provide the parts outside the CDR3, is KAGVTQTPRYLIKTRGQQVTLSCSPISGHRSVSWYQQTPGQGLQFLFEYFSETQRNKGNFPGRFSGRQFSNSRSEMNVSTLELGDSALYLCASSLKKREGTDTQYFGPGTRLTVL.